This T cell receptor (beta chain) was recovered during a study of identical twins. Study-level findings and limits: Sequences that were out-of-frame, alpha and twin-shared displayed an excess of low generation probability. Sequences that were beta out-of-frame showed weaker excess twin sharing. Cord blood beta clonotypes present at high abundance carried fewer insertions; no such pattern appeared in memory repertoires.

Unique molecular identifiers were present on the cDNA, which also gained a universal primer site by template switching. TCRdb passed the 5' RACE reads through MiXCR, listing each CDR3 protein once. Altogether 450,000 or so distinct CDR3 sequences are present, 11% to 15% being singletons, with the ten largest covering approximately 0.52%. A note on this clonotype: Antigen unknown.

The CDR3 is made up of 16 amino acids. Germline V gene sequence: CDR1 SGHTA, CDR2 FQGNSA. The J segment lost 5 bases and the V segment lost 5 bases, leaving 12 bases of the junction unmatched. Separately, the same data were catalogued under a study of yellow fever vaccine responses in identical twins.

The sequencing sample was made of CD4+ T cells sorted from blood. The source is a woman aged 18 to 35 in good health. The V gene is TRBV7-2, the J gene TRBJ2-7; 10 bases match TRBD1. CDR3 coding DNA: TGTGCCAGCAGCCGAAGAACCGGGACAGGGGCCAACGAGCAGTACTTC. Residues: CASSRRTGTGANEQYF.